This T cell receptor (beta chain) was captured in a study of spatial heterogeneity in lung cancer (dated by TCRdb to the late 2010s). At the level of the whole study: Beta-chain transcripts were consistently detected in greater numbers than alpha-chain transcripts, which likely reflects a higher abundance of beta-chain transcripts. In the raw uncorrected reads, each unique combination of TCR and UMI appeared more than ten times on average. The study quantitatively compared TCR alpha and beta repertoires across multiple tumor regions, matched nontumor lung and blood in non-small cell lung cancer. The study linked features of the TCR repertoire to counts of nonsynonymous mutations, which were determined by whole-exome sequencing of tumor tissue. Both alpha and beta chains were TCR-sequenced in about 240 tumor regions, around 64 matched nontumor lung samples and 45 to 60 PBMC samples obtained at surgery.

What the work shows at the level of the full study, not this receptor alone: Additional single-cell paired TCR alpha and beta sequencing was considered necessary to confirm, at a functional level, the hypothesis that regional TCRs recognize regional mutations. Ubiquitous expanded tumor TCRs were detected in blood more often at tumor resection than at routine follow-up.

With regard to this clonotype: The specificity of this receptor is unknown. It has no much larger one-base neighbor in the sample; base qualities were not kept.

Via the germline V gene, CDR1 is SGHVS and CDR2 FQNEAQ. V and J are truncated by 2 bases and 6 bases respectively, leaving an intervening sequence of 17 bases. Counted from cysteine to valine, this CDR3 has 15 amino acids. Kept here is only the CDR3 DNA, which spans 45 bases and is read in frame from base 1. The library was built by means of 5' RACE. Sequencing relied on a NextSeq 500. To allow correction of PCR and sequencing errors, the TCR library protocol tagged every TCR cDNA molecule with a unique molecular identifier. Processing in the source paper ran as follows. Decombinator tools were used for TCR identification, UMI-based error correction and CDR3 extraction. Expanded TCRs were defined as those above a frequency of 2 per 1,000, corresponding to the top 1% of the tumor frequency distribution. Each repertoire was subsampled 100 times to 5,000 TCRs, after which Renyi diversity was computed with the R vegan package. CDR3 similarity networks were constructed using string-kernel similarity of amino acid triplets, with links drawn between CDR3s whose pairwise similarity was above 0.82. TCRdb ran its own pipeline on the public reads, namely fastp trimming at Q25 and MiXCR clone calling, and kept in-frame beta chains. CDR3 protein duplicates are merged, each entry listing the most common genes and DNA. The V and J calls were determined by TCRdb, not by the authors. The sample has about 38,000 distinct CDR3 sequences on record, around 7.5% of them singletons. The ten largest clones represent under 30% of the sample.

The intended sense of this specimen's time point label: sample taken at primary tumor resection. Without any cell sorting, TCR sequencing was performed on whole RNA extracted either from tumor and nontumor lung tissue or from cryopreserved PBMC samples. The donors were some 70 patients from the lung TRACERx cohort who had early-stage, untreated non-small cell lung cancer. Patients were selected for TCR sequencing only if sufficient RNA was available from at least two tumor regions. This material consisted of PBMCs, taken at surgery. The source is a male donor with early-stage non-small cell lung cancer. Recombination joined TRBV7-8 with TRBJ2-7; tentative D gene TRBD1, with 5 bases matching. The sequenced DNA: TGTGCCAGCAGCTTAATCCAGGGTCTAAGTAGCGAGCAGTACGTC. Translated, this gives CASSLIQGLSSEQYV.